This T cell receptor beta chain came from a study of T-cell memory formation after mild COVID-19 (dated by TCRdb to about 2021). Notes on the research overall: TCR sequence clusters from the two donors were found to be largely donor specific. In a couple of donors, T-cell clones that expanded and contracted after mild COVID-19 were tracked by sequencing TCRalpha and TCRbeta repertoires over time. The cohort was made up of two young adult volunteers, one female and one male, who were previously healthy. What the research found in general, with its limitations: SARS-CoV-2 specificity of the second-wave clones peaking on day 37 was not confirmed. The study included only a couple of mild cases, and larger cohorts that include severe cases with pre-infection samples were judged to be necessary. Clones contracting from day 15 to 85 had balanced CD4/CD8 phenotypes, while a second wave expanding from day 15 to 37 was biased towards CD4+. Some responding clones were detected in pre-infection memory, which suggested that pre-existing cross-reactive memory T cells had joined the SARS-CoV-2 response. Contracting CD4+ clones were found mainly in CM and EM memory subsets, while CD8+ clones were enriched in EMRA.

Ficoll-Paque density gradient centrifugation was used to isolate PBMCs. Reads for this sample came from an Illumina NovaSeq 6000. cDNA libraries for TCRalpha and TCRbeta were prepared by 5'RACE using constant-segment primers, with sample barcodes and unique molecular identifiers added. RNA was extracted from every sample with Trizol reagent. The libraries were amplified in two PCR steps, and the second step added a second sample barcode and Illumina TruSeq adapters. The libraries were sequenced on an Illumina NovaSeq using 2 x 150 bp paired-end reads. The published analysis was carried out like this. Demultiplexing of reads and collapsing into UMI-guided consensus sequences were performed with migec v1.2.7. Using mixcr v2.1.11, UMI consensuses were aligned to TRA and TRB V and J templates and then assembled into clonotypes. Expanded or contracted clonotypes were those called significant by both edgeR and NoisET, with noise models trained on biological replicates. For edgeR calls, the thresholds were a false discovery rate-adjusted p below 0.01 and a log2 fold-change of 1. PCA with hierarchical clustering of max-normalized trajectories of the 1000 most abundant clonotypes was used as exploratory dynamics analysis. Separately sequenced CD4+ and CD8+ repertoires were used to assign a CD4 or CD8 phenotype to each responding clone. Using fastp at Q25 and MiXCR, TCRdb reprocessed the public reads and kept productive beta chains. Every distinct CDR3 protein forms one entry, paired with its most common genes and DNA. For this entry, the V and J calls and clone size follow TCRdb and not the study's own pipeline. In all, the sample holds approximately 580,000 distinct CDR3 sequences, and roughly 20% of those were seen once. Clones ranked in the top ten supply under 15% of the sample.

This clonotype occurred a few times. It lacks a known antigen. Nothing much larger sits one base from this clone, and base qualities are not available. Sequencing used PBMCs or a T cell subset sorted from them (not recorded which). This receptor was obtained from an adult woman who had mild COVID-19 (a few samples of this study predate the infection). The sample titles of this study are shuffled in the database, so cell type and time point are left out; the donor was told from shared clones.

The DNA reads as follows: TGTGCCATCAGTGAGTCGGGGCAGGTTTCTCCTTTTAGCAATCAGCCCCAGCATTTT. Its translation is CAISESGQVSPFSNQPQHF. The sequence is built from TRBV10-3 and TRBJ1-5, with a tentative D gene TRBD1 over 5 matching bases. V gives up 0 bases and J gives up 0 bases, and the segment between their germline ends measures 18 bases. CDR1 ENHRY and CDR2 SYGVKD are derived from the germline V gene. There are 19 amino acids in the CDR3, from cysteine to phenylalanine inclusive. Only the CDR3 part of the read is kept: 57 bases, read in frame from the first base.